This passage covers 17 T cell receptor beta chains from one sample sequenced in a study of T cell repertoires in cytomegalovirus infection. One entry per CDR3 protein, called by TCRdb with MiXCR from the reads. The sample yields 450,000 to 600,000 distinct CDR3 sequences, roughly 12% seen once. The material sequenced was PBMCs. The receptors were gathered from a human donor in good health (CMV status not recorded). Some clones in this sample may be carry-over from other donors' samples.

The rearrangement links TRBV24-1 to TRBJ2-7; D is tentatively TRBD1 or TRBD2 (5 bases each). This CDR3 is built from 14 residues. CDR1 and CDR2 from the germline V gene are KGHDR and SFDVKD. The V end lost 9 bases, the J end lost 3 bases, and 17 bases lay between the germline ends. The DNA for the CDR3 is TGTGCCACCCCCTATCGAGGGGCGGGCTACGAGCAGTACTTC. This codes for CATPYRGAGYEQYF.

This clonotype has at least ten counts. The V gene is TRBV11-2, the J gene TRBJ2-3, with D possibly being TRBD2 (7 bases). The ends were cut back, 0 bases at V and 13 bases at J, with 14 bases in the middle. Germline values: CDR1 SGHAT, CDR2 FQNNGV. The CDR3 consists of 13 residues. The CDR3 loop reads CASSLDTRGGEYF. The CDR3 DNA is TGTGCCAGCAGCTTAGATACTAGGGGGGGCGAGTATTTT.

This clonotype has more than one count but fewer than ten. This rearrangement joins TRBV19 to TRBJ1-1; the D gene is possibly TRBD1 (5 bases). Trimming removed 4 bases at V and 5 bases at J, with 17 bases between. The CDR3 length is 15 residues. The germline CDR1 and CDR2 sequences are LNHDA and SQIVND (reference sequence). The CDR3 nucleotides read TGTGCCAGTAGTACCACCGGAGGGGCCAGGACTGAAGCTTTCTTT. Protein sequence: CASSTTGGARTEAFF.

This clonotype was seen at least ten times. The chain uses TRBV28 and TRBJ2-5, with 10 bases that match TRBD2. Germline CDR1 is MDHEN and CDR2 is SYDVKM. Trimming cost V 3 bases and J 5 bases; bases outside gene matches: 6. The CDR3 sequence is 15 residues long. The CDR3 DNA sequence: TGTGCCAGCAGTTTGCGACTAGCGGGTCGGGAGACCCAGTACTTC. Encoded protein: CASSLRLAGRETQYF.

This clonotype was detected ten times or more. The chain combines TRBV28 with TRBJ1-2; 7 bases are shared with TRBD1. CDR1 is MDHEN and CDR2 is SYDVKM in the germline V gene. J lost 1 base, V lost 5 bases, and 13 bases had no gene match. CDR3 length equals 17 residues. For the CDR3, the DNA is TGTGCCAGCAGTGTATCGGCAGGGGGAGGCCTTAACTATGGCTACACCTTC. Translated, it gives CASSVSAGGGLNYGYTF.

In this sample, this clonotype turned up many times. The chain has TRBV7-9 and TRBJ1-1; D is perhaps TRBD1 (5 bases). Germline CDR1 and CDR2: SEHNR and FQNEAQ (reference sequence). The CDR3 contains 12 residues. Trimming took 5 bases from V and 7 from J, leaving 11 bases between them. The CDR3 DNA follows: TGTGCCAGCAGCCGTTGGGGCATTGAAGCTTTCTTT. Its protein is CASSRWGIEAFF.

Ten or more counts support this clonotype. J is TRBJ1-2 and V is TRBV12-5; no reliable D call. Deletions cut 2 bases from V and 3 bases from J, with 16 bases between. The CDR3 is made up of 16 amino acids. The germline CDR1 and CDR2 sequences are LGHNT and FRNRAP. In DNA, the CDR3 is TGTGCTAGTGGTTTGACCCGAATGGGCGTGGACTATGGCTACACCTTC. It specifies CASGLTRMGVDYGYTF.

This clonotype was counted only a few times. J is TRBJ1-2 and V is TRBV4-1; the D gene is possibly TRBD1 (5 bases). This CDR3 has 17 amino acids. V was trimmed by 0 bases and J by 1 base, leaving 15 bases between them. Germline V lookup: CDR1 MGHRA, CDR2 YSYEKL. The CDR3 here is CASSQDPGGVINYGYTF. The CDR3 DNA reads as TGCGCCAGCAGCCAAGATCCTGGGGGGGTTATTAACTATGGCTACACCTTC.

This clonotype was seen more than once but under ten times. The chain joins TRBV27 to TRBJ1-2; tentative D call: TRBD1 (5 bases). Looked up from germline, CDR1 is MNHEY and CDR2 is SMNVEV (reference sequence). V was trimmed by 8 bases and J by 5 bases, leaving 18 bases between them. The CDR3 has 14 amino acids. The CDR3, as DNA: TGTGCCAGCGCGGGGGGACCCCAAACTTATGGCTACACCTTC. Protein product: CASAGGPQTYGYTF.

This clonotype has only a few counts. The gene calls are TRBV20-1 and TRBJ1-2, with 7 bases that match TRBD1. CDR1 is DFQATT, CDR2 SNEGSKA, per germline (reference sequence). There are 12 residues in the CDR3. With V trimmed by 8 bases and J by 6 bases, 9 bases remained unmatched. The CDR3 nucleotides read TGCAGTCAGGAGGGAGGGGGCAATGGCTACACCTTC. As protein: CSQEGGGNGYTF.

A note on this clonotype: This could be a read error, since a much larger clone is one nucleotide away. The chain employs TRBV5-1 and TRBJ2-1; the D gene is possibly TRBD1 (6 bases). Germline assignment: CDR1 SGHRS and CDR2 YFSETQ. Trimming removed 0 bases from V and 3 bases from J, with 10 bases in between. The CDR3 sequence is 15 residues long. The CDR3 nucleotides read TGCGCCAGCAGCTTGGCGGACAGAGACTACAATGAGCAGTTCTTC. This gives the protein CASSLADRDYNEQFF. The full variable domain, its missing parts supplied by reference TRBV5-1 and TRBJ2-1, is KAGVTQTPRYLIKTRGQQVTLSCSPISGHRSVSWYQQTPGQGLQFLFEYFSETQRNKGNFPGRFSGRQFSNSRSEMNVSTLELGDSALYLCASSLADRDYNEQFFGPGTRLTVL.

This clonotype has at least ten counts. This chain connects TRBV10-3 to TRBJ2-5; D not resolved. Trimming took off 6 bases at V and 1 base at J, with 9 bases between the two ends. The germline V gene encodes CDR1 ENHRY and CDR2 SYGVKD. The CDR3 consists of 13 residues. CDR3 DNA: TGTGCCATCAGACTCGACACCCAAGAGACCCAGTACTTC. Its protein is CAIRLDTQETQYF.

This chain uses TRBV10-3 with TRBJ1-1, with D possibly matching TRBD1 (6 bases). Germline CDR1 ENHRY, CDR2 SYGVKD. Trimming stripped 0 bases from V and 7 bases from J, with 15 bases between. The CDR3 totals 15 residues. The CDR3 DNA sequence: TGTGCCATCAGTGAGTCGAGGGCACAGGGAGGTGAAGCTTTCTTT. Protein product: CAISESRAQGGEAFF.

This clonotype showed up many times. The rearrangement joins TRBV3-1 to TRBJ2-1, with D unclear. CDR3 length equals 13 residues. V was clipped by 1 base and J by 5 bases, with 6 bases between them. Germline-derived CDR1 and CDR2 are LGHDT and YNNKEL (reference sequence). The CDR3: CASSQVLDNEQFF. The CDR3 region has the DNA TGTGCCAGCAGCCAAGTTCTAGACAATGAGCAGTTCTTC.

This clonotype turned up a few times. The chain links TRBV27 to TRBJ2-3, with D possibly matching TRBD2 (5 bases). CDR1 is MNHEY, CDR2 SMNVEV, per germline (reference sequence). CDR3 size: 13 residues. Deletions cut 7 bases from V and 1 base from J, with 9 bases between. This CDR3 reads CASNGRGTDTQYF. CDR3 nucleotides: TGTGCCAGCAATGGGCGGGGCACAGATACGCAGTATTTT.

This chain connects TRBV6-6 to TRBJ1-5, with D tentatively TRBD1 (6 bases). V lost 6 bases and J 4 bases, leaving 10 bases between the germline ends. CDR1 MNHNY and CDR2 SVGAGI come from the germline V gene (reference sequence). The CDR3 spans 13 residues. CDR3 bases: TGTGCCAGCAGCGGGACACAGAATCAGCCCCAGCATTTT. Translation gives CASSGTQNQPQHF.

V gene TRBV19 combines with J gene TRBJ2-7; possibly TRBD2 for D (6 bases). The ends were cut back, 3 bases at V and 2 bases at J, with 14 bases in the middle. The CDR3 is 15 amino acids. Germline CDR1 is LNHDA and CDR2 is SQIVND (reference sequence). CDR3 residues: CASSIGRSGPYEQYF. The CDR3 bases are TGTGCCAGTAGTATTGGGAGGAGCGGACCCTACGAGCAGTACTTC.